The source of this T cell receptor (beta chain) is a study of T-cell reconstitution after alpha-beta-depleted transplantation in children. As it was prepared, the TCRbeta library received unique molecular identifiers. In TCRdb, the PCR reads were re-called with MiXCR into one record per CDR3 protein. The sample yields 350,000 to 450,000 distinct CDR3 sequences, approximately 12% seen once. This clonotype was seen a handful of times. Germline CDR1 PRHDT, CDR2 FYEKMQ (reference sequence). V shed 8 bases and J 5 bases; nucleotides not matched to a gene: 8. This CDR3 spans 13 amino acids. The TCR comes from a human donor who donated a stem cell graft to a child with Fanconi anemia. The genes are TRBV13 and TRBJ2-7; 8 bases fit TRBD1. The sample here was PBMCs, taken from the stem cell graft. Here the CDR3 DNA reads TGTGCCAGCCAGGTTACAGGGGGTCACGAGCAGTACTTC. Its protein product is CASQVTGGHEQYF. Looking up the rest from reference TRBV13 and TRBJ2-7 gives the full variable domain: AAGVIQSPRHLIKEKRETATLKCYPIPRHDTVYWYQQGPGQDPQFLISFYEKMQSDKGSIPDRFSAQQFSDYHSELNMSSLELGDSALYFCASQVTGGHEQYFGPGTRLTVT.